This T cell receptor (beta chain) was sequenced for a study of cytomegalovirus exposure and HLA in healthy donors. Study findings and constraints: The likely explanation for a cluster of highly shared sequence variants was sequencing artifact. TCR beta chains associated with HLA were, in a later analysis, more clonally expanded than equally common others.

The table lists this clone with a few counts. As yet, its antigen is unknown. Germline V gene sequence: CDR1 SGHDT, CDR2 YYEEEE. Trimming removed 1 base at V and 5 bases at J, with 10 bases between. The CDR3 is made up of 14 amino acids. PCR primers comprised 60 Vbeta and 13 Jbeta primers. The protocol was immunoSEQ multiplex PCR, while the TCRdb copy is restricted to in-frame clones and leaves out a portion. The sample yields about 140,000 clones, approximately 79% seen once. This receptor was taken from a woman aged 45-60 years in good health and CMV-seropositive. Sequenced: PBMCs. The genes are TRBV5-6 and TRBJ1-5; D ambiguous. CDR3 nucleotides: TGTGCCAGCAGCTTGTTGGCGGGAGATCAGCCCCAGCATTTT. Protein: CASSLLAGDQPQHF.